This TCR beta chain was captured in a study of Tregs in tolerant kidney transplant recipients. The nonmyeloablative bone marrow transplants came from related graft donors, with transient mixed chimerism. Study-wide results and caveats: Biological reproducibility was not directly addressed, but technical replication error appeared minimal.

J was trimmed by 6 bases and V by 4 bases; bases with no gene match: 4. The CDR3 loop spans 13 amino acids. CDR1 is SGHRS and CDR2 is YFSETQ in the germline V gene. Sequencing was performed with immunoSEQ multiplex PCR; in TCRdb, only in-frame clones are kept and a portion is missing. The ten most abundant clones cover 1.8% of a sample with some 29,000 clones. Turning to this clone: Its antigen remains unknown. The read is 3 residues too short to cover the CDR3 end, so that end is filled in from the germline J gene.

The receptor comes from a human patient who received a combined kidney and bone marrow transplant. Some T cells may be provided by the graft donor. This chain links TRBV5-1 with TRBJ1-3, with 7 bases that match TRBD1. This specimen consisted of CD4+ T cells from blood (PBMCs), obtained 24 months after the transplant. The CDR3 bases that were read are TGCGCCAGCAGCCCGGGACAGTTAAACACC. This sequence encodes CASSPGQLNT. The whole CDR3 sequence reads CASSPGQLNTIYF.